This TCR beta chain derives from a study of blood T cell repertoires in COVID-19. Germline lookup yields CDR1 LGHDT and CDR2 YNNKEL (reference sequence). V trimming: 1 base; J trimming: 7 bases; junction bases outside the gene matches: 10. The CDR3 length is 15 residues. Sequencing used immunoSEQ multiplex PCR; TCRdb keeps in-frame clones, though not all of them. This table has about 440,000 clones, around 88% appearing once. The TCR originated in a woman between 50 and 59 years old with COVID-19, enrolled during active disease. Specimen: peripheral blood. This chain uses TRBV3-1 (or the pseudogene TRBV3-2) with TRBJ2-7, with TRBD1 matching over 7 bases. Here the CDR3 DNA reads TGTGCCAGCAGCCAAGTCGGTAGGGGGCTAGGAGAGCAGTACTTC. Translated, it gives CASSQVGRGLGEQYF.